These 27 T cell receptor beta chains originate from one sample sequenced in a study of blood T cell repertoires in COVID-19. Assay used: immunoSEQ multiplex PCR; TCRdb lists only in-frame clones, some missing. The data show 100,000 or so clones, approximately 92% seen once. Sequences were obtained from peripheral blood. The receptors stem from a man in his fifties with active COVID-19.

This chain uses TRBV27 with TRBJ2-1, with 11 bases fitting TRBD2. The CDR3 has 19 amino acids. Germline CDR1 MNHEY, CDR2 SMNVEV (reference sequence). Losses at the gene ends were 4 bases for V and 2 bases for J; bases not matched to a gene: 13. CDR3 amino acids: CASSSGTSGQPFAYNEQFF. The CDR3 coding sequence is TGTGCCAGCAGTTCCGGGACTAGCGGCCAACCCTTCGCCTACAATGAGCAGTTCTTC.

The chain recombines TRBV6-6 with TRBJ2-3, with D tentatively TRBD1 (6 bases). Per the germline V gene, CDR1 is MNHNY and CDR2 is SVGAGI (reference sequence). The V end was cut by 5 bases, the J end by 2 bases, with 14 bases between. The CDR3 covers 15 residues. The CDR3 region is CASSGPGGVTDTQYF. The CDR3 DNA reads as TGTGCCAGCAGTGGACCTGGGGGCGTCACAGATACGCAGTATTTT.

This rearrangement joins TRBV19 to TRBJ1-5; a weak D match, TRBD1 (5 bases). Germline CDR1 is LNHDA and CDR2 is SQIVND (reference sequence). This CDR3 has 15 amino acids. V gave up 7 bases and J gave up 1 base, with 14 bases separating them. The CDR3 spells CASNSRGGSNQPQHF. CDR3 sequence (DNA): TGTGCCAGTAATTCAAGGGGTGGGAGCAATCAGCCCCAGCATTTT.

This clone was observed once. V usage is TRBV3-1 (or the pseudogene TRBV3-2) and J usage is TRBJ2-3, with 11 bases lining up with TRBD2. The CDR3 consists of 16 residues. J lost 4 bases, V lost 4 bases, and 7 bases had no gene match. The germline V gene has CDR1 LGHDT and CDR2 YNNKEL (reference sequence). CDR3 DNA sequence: TGTGCCAGCAGCCCTCGGGCTAGCGGGAGGTCAGATACGCAGTATTTT. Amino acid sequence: CASSPRASGRSDTQYF.

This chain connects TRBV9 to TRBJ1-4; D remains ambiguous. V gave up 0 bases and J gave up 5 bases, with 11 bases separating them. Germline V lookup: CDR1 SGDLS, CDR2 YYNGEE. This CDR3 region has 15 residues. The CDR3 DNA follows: TGTGCCAGCAGCGTAGGAACCAGTCCGAATGAAAAACTGTTTTTT. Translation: CASSVGTSPNEKLFF.

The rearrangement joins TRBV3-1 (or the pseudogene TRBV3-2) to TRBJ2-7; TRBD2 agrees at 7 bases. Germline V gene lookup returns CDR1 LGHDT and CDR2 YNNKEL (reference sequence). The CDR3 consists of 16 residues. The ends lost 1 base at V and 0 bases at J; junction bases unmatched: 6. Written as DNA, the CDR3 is TGTGCCAGCAGCCAAGGGCATGGCGGGAGCTCCTACGAGCAGTACTTC. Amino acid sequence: CASSQGHGGSSYEQYF.

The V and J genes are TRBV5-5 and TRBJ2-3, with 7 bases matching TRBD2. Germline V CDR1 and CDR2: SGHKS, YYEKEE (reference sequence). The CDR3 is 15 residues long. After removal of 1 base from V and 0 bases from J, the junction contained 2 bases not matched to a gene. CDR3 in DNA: TGTGCCAGCAGCTTGACGCGGGAGAGCACAGATACGCAGTATTTT. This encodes CASSLTRESTDTQYF.

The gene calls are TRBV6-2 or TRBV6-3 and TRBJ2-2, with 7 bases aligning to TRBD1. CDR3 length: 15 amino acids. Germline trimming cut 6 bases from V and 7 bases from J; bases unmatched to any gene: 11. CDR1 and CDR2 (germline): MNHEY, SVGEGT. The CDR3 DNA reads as TGTGCCAGCAGCCCGGACAGGAACCCAGGCGGGGAGCTGTTTTTT. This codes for CASSPDRNPGGELFF.

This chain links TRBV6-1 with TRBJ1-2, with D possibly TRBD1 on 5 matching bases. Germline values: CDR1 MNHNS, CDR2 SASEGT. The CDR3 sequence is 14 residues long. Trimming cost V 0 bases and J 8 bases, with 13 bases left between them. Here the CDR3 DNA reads TGTGCCAGCAGTGAAGCACCCAGGGCAGCCGGCTACACCTTC. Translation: CASSEAPRAAGYTF.

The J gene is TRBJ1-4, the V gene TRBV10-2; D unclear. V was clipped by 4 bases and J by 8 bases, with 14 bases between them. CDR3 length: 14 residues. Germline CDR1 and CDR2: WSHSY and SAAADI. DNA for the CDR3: TGCGCCAGCAGTGTGGCCGGAGGCGCGGAAAAACTGTTTTTT. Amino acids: CASSVAGGAEKLFF.

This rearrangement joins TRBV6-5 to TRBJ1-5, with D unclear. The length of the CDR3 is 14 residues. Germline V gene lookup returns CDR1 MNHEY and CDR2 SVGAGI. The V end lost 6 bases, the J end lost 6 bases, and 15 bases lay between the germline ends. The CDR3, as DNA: TGTGCCAGCAGCCCGACTCCATCGGGTCAGCCCCAGCATTTT. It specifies CASSPTPSGQPQHF.

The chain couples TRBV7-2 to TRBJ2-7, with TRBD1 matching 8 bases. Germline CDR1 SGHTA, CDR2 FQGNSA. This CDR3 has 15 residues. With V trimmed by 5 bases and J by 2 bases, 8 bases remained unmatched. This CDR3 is CASSPRTGPPYEQYF. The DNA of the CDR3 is TGTGCCAGCAGCCCTCGGACAGGGCCTCCCTACGAGCAGTACTTC.

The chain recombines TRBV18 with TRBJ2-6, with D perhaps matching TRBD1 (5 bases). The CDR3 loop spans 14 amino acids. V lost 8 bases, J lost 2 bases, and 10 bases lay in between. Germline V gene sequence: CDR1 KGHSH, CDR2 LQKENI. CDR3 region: CASGARTGANVLTF. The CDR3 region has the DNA TGTGCCAGCGGGGCGAGGACTGGGGCCAACGTCCTGACTTTC.

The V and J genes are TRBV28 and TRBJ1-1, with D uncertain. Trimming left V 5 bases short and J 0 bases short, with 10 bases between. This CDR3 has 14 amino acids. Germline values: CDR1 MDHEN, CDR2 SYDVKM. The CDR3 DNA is TGTGCCAGCAGTCCCGGGAGAATGAACACTGAAGCTTTCTTT. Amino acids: CASSPGRMNTEAFF.

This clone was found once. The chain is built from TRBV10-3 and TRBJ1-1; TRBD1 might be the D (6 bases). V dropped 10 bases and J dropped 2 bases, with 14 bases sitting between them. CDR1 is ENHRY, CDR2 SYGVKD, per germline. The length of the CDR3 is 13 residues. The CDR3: CANSQGFNTEAFF. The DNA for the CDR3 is TGTGCCAATTCGCAGGGGTTTAACACTGAAGCTTTCTTT.

As DNA, the CDR3 is TGTGCCAGTAGTATAGCCGGGACTAGCGGCACCGGGGAGCTGTTTTTT. It yields the protein CASSIAGTSGTGELFF. J is TRBJ2-2 and V is TRBV19; TRBD2 matches 11 bases. The CDR3 length is 16 residues. Germline V gene data show CDR1 as LNHDA and CDR2 as SQIVND (reference sequence). Trimming cost V 1 base and J 4 bases; bases outside gene matches: 2. The full variable domain, rest sourced from reference TRBV19 and TRBJ2-2, is DGGITQSPKYLFRKEGQNVTLSCEQNLNHDAMYWYRQDPGQGLRLIYYSQIVNDFQKGDIAEGYSVSREKKESFPLTVTSAQKNPTAFYLCASSIAGTSGTGELFFGEGSRLTVL.

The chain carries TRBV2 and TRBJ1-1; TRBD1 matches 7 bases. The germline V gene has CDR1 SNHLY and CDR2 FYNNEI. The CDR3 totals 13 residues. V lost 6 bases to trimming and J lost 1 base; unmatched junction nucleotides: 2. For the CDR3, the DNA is TGTGCCAGCAGGGGACAGACGAACACTGAAGCTTTCTTT. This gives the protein CASRGQTNTEAFF.

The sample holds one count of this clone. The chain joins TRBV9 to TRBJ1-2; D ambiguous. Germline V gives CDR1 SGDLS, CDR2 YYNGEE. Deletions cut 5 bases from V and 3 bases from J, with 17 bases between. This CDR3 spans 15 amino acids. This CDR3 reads CASSPLEVGYYGYTF. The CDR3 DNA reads TGTGCCAGCAGTCCCTTAGAAGTCGGGTACTATGGCTACACCTTC. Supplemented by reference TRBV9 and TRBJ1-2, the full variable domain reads DSGVTQTPKHLITATGQRVTLRCSPRSGDLSVYWYQQSLDQGLQFLIQYYNGEERAKGNILERFSAQQFPDLHSELNLSSLELGDSALYFCASSPLEVGYYGYTFGSGTRLTVV.

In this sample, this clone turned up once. The CDR3 region has the DNA TGTGCCAGCAGCCCAAGGGCTCTAGCGGGAGGAGGGAATGAGCAGTTCTTC. It codes for CASSPRALAGGGNEQFF. V is TRBV3-1 (or the pseudogene TRBV3-2) and J is TRBJ2-1; 11 nucleotides match TRBD2. The V segment lost 4 bases and the J segment 7 bases; nucleotides outside the gene matches: 12. The CDR3 spans 17 residues. The germline V gene encodes CDR1 LGHDT and CDR2 YNNKEL (reference sequence).

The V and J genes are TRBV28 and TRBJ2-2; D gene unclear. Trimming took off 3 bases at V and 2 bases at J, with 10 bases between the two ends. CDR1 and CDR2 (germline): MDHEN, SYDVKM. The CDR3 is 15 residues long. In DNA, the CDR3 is TGTGCCAGCAGTTTCCGGAGAATCAACACCGGGGAGCTGTTTTTT. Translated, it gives CASSFRRINTGELFF.

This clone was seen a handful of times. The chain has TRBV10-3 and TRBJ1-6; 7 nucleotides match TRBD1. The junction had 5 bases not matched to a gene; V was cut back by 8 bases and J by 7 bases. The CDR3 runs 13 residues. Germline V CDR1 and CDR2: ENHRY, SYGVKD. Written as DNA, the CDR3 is TGTGCCATCCGTTCGGACAGGAATTCACCCCTCCACTTT. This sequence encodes CAIRSDRNSPLHF.

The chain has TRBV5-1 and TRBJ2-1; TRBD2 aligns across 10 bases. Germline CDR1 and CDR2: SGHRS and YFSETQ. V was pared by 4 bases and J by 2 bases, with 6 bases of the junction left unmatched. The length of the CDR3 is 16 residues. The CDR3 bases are TGCGCCAGCAGCGACAGCGGGAGGGCCCCCTACAATGAGCAGTTCTTC. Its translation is CASSDSGRAPYNEQFF.

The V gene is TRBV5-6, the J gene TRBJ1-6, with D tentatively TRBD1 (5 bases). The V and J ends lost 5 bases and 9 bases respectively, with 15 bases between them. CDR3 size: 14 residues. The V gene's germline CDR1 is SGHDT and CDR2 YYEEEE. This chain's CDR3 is CASSLGGVGSPLHF. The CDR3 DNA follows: TGTGCCAGCAGTCTGGGAGGGGTGGGTTCACCCCTCCACTTT.

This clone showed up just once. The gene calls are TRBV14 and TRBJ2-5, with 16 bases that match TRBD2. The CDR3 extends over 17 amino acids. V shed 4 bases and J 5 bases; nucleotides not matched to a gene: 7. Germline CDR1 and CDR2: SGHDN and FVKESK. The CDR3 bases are TGTGCCAGCAGCCTACCGGGACTAGCGGGAGGGATGGAGACCCAGTACTTC. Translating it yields CASSLPGLAGGMETQYF.

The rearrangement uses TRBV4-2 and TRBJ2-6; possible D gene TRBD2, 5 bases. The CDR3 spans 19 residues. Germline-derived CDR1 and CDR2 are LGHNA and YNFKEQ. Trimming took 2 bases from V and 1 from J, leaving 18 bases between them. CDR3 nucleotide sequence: TGTGCCAGCAGCCAAAAGCCGGGAACCACCCTGTCTGGGGCCAACGTCCTGACTTTC. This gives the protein CASSQKPGTTLSGANVLTF.

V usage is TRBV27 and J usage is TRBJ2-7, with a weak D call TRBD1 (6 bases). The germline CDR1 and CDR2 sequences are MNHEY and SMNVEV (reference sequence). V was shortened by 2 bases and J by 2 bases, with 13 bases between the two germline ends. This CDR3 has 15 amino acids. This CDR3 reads CASSLLAGATYEQYF. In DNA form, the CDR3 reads TGTGCCAGCAGTTTACTGGCAGGGGCCACCTACGAGCAGTACTTC.

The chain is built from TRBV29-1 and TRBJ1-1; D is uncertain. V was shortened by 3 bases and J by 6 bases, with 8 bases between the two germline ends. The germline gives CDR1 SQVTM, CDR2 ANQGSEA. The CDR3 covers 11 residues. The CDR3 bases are TGCAGCGTTGACTACGGTTCTGAAGCTTTCTTT. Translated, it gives CSVDYGSEAFF.